Included here is one T cell receptor (beta chain) sequence, with context. This clone was picked up a small number of times. Which antigen it targets is not known. There are no base qualities to consult, and no much larger clone falls within one base. A MiSeq instrument was used for deep resolution sequencing, which targeted depths ranging from 1 in 1 million up to 1 in 200,000 T cells, with coverage averaging 10x for each clonotype. The immunoSEQ hsTCRB Kit was used to generate TCR beta libraries. Per the original workflow: Data were analyzed with ImmunoSEQ Data Assistant and ImmunoSEQ Analyzer, with V, D and J genes assigned per IMGT definitions. Clonality, which ranges from 0 to 1, was calculated as one minus the normalized Shannon entropy of productive rearrangement frequencies. Only overrepresented clonotypes making up at least 0.05% of each patient's repertoire were included in the public clonotype analysis. Approximately 12 repertoires from age-matched healthy donors, obtained from immuneACCESS, served as clonality controls. The immuneACCESS repertoire file appears here via TCRdb, limited to in-frame rearrangements. These files lack a portion of the clones; in checked studies, under half of the deficit traces to unresolved V genes, and the cause of the others is not known. For V, J and clone size, that table is used; D and trimming come from the DNA. For this sample the table gives under 300,000 clones, of which 76% were detected only once. The top ten constitute 5.6% of the sample.

The data derive from a study of cytotoxic CD8 clonotypes in ibrutinib-treated CLL (dated by TCRdb to 2020 to 2022). Study-wide context: The cohort had 11 to 12 relapsed/refractory and more than 14 treatment-naive patients; roughly 18 were IGHV unmutated. Longitudinal samples were obtainable from about 30% of the roughly 86 participants in the trial. On average, each sample had approximately 250,000 productive templates and about 89,000 productive rearrangements. Patients were still on ibrutinib when every remission and progressive disease sample was collected. Cryopreserved peripheral blood mononuclear cells were collected at three points: before therapy, at response, and at either sustained remission or disease progression. Responses were partial in around 25 patients and complete in 2; after median around 65 months follow-up, about 14 stayed in remission and roughly twelve progressed. Samples at response were collected after a median of about 12 months of treatment, with a range of 6 to 36 months.

V loses 4 bases of germline sequence and J loses 0 bases, and the interval between the two ends is 14 bases. The CDR1 and CDR2 encoded by the germline V gene are SGHRS and YFSETQ. From the cysteine through the phenylalanine, the CDR3 covers 15 amino acids. Just the 45-base CDR3 DNA is kept, in frame starting at base 1. The sample's time point label is to be understood as: progressive disease on ibrutinib. For TCR beta library preparation, about 2.2 micrograms of genomic DNA was extracted from cryopreserved PBMCs. Longitudinal blood samples from CLL patients on ibrutinib monotherapy were analyzed using high-throughput TCR beta sequencing. The patients were enrolled in a single-center, open-label phase 2 trial of ibrutinib monotherapy. Results and caveats for the whole study, not just this receptor: Baseline clonality was found to be higher than that of age-matched healthy donors and was strongly correlated with circulating CD8+ T-cell counts. An increase in clonality was observed at ibrutinib response, with clonality remaining stable during sustained remission and falling back toward baseline at progression. Sustained-remission and progressing patients did not have matched sampling times, and lymph node repertoires were not examined. Public clonotypes were rare and either shrank or stayed stable during treatment, and the rise in clonality at ibrutinib response reflected expansion of private clonotypes.

The material was PBMCs, obtained at disease progression, from a patient treated with ibrutinib. The receptor was derived from a human donor with chronic lymphocytic leukemia. The sequence joins TRBV5-1 to TRBJ2-7; the D gene cannot be named for sure. Here the CDR3 is given as CASSKTYDSSYEQYF. The bases are TGCGCCAGCAGCAAGACCTACGATAGCTCCTACGAGCAGTACTTC.